The 6 T cell receptor beta chains below all came from one sample that was sequenced in a study of regulatory T cells in long-lasting Graves disease. Both iRepertoire HTBI primers and Arm-PCR of CDR3 regions were used to build the TCR beta libraries. In TCRdb, the multiplex PCR reads were re-called with MiXCR into one record per CDR3 protein. Of about 470,000 distinct CDR3 sequences listed, more than 20% are singletons. The sample's time point: persistent/refractory GD, antithyroid drugs over 5 years with positive TRAb. There was RNA extracted from PBMCs, and the TCR library was made from it. The sample consisted of peripheral blood mononuclear cells (PBMCs), taken when the disease was refractory, from a patient treated with antithyroid drugs. Receptors were obtained from a female donor with Graves disease.

There are a few counts of this clonotype. This chain connects TRBV28 to TRBJ2-3; the match to TRBD1 covers 8 bases. J was trimmed by 1 base and V by 6 bases; bases with no gene match: 9. Germline assignment: CDR1 MDHEN and CDR2 SYDVKM. This CDR3 has 16 amino acids. CDR3 coding DNA: TGTGCCAGCAGAGAGGGACAGGTGGGGGGCACAGATACGCAGTATTTT. This codes for CASREGQVGGTDTQYF. The full variable domain, completed using reference TRBV28 and TRBJ2-3, is DVKVTQSSRYLVKRTGEKVFLECVQDMDHENMFWYRQDPGLGLRLIYFSYDVKMKEKGDIPEGYSVSREKKERFSLILESASTNQTSMYLCASREGQVGGTDTQYFGPGTRLTVL.

This clonotype was seen at least ten times. The chain joins TRBV5-6 to TRBJ2-7; 10 nucleotides agree with TRBD2. The length of the CDR3 is 13 residues. Germline CDR1 SGHDT, CDR2 YYEEEE. The V gene end was trimmed by 2 bases and the J gene end by 6 bases; junction bases not matched to a gene: 2. This chain's CDR3 is CASSLRLAGEQYF. In nucleotides, the CDR3 is TGTGCCAGCAGCTTACGACTAGCGGGCGAGCAGTACTTC.

This clonotype has just a few counts. A read error may explain this, as a much larger clone is one base away. V and J are TRBV4-2 and TRBJ1-5; D remains unclear. Germline CDR1 reads LGHNA; CDR2 reads YNFKEQ. This CDR3 has 13 residues. Trimming removed 1 base at V and 2 bases at J, with 3 bases between. The CDR3 bases are TGTGCCAGCAGCCAAGTCGGCAATCAGCCCCAGCATTTT. The encoded protein is CASSQVGNQPQHF.

This clonotype was seen many times. The V gene is TRBV2, the J gene TRBJ2-7; no reliable D call. In germline, CDR1 is SNHLY, CDR2 FYNNEI. The CDR3 length is 14 residues. The V and J ends lost 3 bases and 2 bases respectively, with 11 bases between them. The CDR3 DNA reads TGTGCCAGCAGTGATAGGCCGAGAACCTACGAGCAGTACTTC. This translates into CASSDRPRTYEQYF.

This clonotype came up many times. A much larger clone is a single base away; this may be a read error. This chain links TRBV20-1 with TRBJ2-7; TRBD1 is a possible D gene (6 bases). This CDR3 contains 12 residues. CDR1 DFQATT and CDR2 SNEGSKA come from the germline V gene (reference sequence). The CDR3 sequence: CSVRTERYEQHF. The CDR3 bases are TGCAGTGTTCGGACAGAACGATACGAGCAGCACTTC.

Many counts were recorded for this clonotype. This sequence joins TRBV28 and TRBJ2-2; 8 bases fit TRBD2. CDR1 is MDHEN, CDR2 SYDVKM, per germline. This CDR3 is built from 16 residues. J was trimmed by 7 bases and V by 2 bases; bases with no gene match: 9. CDR3 in amino acids: CASSLPTSGGGGELFF. For the CDR3, the DNA is TGTGCCAGCAGTTTACCCACTAGCGGAGGGGGCGGGGAGCTGTTTTTT.